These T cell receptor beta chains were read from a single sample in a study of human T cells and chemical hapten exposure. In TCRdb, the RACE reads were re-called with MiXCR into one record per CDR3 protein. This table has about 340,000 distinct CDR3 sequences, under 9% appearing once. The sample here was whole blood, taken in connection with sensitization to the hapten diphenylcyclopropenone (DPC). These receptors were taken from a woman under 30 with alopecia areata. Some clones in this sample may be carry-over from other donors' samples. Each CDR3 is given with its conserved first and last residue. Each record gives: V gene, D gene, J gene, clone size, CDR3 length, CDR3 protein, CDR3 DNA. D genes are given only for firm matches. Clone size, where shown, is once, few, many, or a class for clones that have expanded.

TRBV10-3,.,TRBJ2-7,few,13,CATRAGFSYEQYF,TGTGCCACCCGTGCAGGGTTCTCCTACGAGCAGTACTTC
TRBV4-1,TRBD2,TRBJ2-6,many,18,CASSHRTSGGSGANVLTF,TGCGCCAGCAGCCATAGGACTAGCGGGGGATCTGGGGCCAACGTCCTGACTTTC
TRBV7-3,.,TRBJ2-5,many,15,CASSHPGPTGVTQYF,TGTGCCAGCAGCCATCCGGGACCCACCGGGGTGACCCAGTACTTC
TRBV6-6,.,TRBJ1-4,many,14,CASSYERFNEKLFF,TGTGCCAGCAGTTACGAGCGGTTTAATGAAAAACTGTTTTTT
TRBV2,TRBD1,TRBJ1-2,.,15,CASSLPGQGNYGYTF,TGTGCCAGCAGCCTCCCGGGACAGGGTAACTATGGCTACACCTTC
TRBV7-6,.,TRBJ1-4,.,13,CASSPRIPGKLFF,TGTGCCAGCAGCCCCCGAATCCCGGGAAAACTGTTTTTT
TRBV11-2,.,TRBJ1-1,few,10,CASSSTEAFF,TGTGCCAGCAGCTCCACTGAAGCTTTCTTT
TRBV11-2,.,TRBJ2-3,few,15,CASSLKTGGADTQYF,TGTGCCAGCAGCTTAAAGACGGGGGGCGCAGATACGCAGTATTTT
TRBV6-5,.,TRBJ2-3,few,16,CASSYGAGAGTDTQYF,TGTGCCAGCAGTTACGGAGCAGGGGCAGGGACAGATACGCAGTATTTT
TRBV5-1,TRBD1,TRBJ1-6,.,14,CARGEGQGNSPLHF,TGCGCCAGAGGCGAGGGACAGGGTAATTCACCCCTCCACTTT
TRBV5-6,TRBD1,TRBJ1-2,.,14,CASSRGQPVAGYTF,TGTGCCAGCAGCCGGGGACAGCCGGTCGCTGGCTACACCTTC
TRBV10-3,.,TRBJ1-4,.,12,CAVRGANEKLFF,TGTGCCGTGAGGGGAGCGAATGAAAAACTGTTTTTT
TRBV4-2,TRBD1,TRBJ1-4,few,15,CASSQAQGVGGKLFF,TGTGCCAGCAGCCAGGCCCAGGGGGTCGGGGGAAAACTGTTTTTT
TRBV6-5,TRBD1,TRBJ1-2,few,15,CASTPGDRPGYGYTF,TGTGCCAGCACCCCAGGGGACAGGCCAGGCTATGGCTACACCTTC
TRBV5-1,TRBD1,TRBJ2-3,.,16,CASIPGGTGGFATQYF,TGCGCCAGCATTCCTGGCGGGACAGGGGGTTTCGCTACGCAGTATTTT
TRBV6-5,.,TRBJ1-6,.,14,CASSSAGAYSPLHF,TGTGCCAGCAGTTCCGCGGGGGCGTATTCACCCCTCCACTTT
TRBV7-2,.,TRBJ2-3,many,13,CASSRYEEDTQYF,TGTGCCAGCAGCCGTTATGAGGAGGATACGCAGTATTTT
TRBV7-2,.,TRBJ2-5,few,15,CASSLTGLLQETQYF,TGTGCCAGCAGCCTAACCGGACTACTCCAAGAGACCCAGTACTTC
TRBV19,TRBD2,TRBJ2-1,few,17,CASTINRRGGLVNEQFF,TGTGCCAGTACCATAAACCGGCGGGGGGGCCTGGTAAATGAGCAGTTCTTC
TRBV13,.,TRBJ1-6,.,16,CASSLAGFSYNSPLHF,TGTGCCAGCAGCTTAGCCGGGTTCTCCTATAATTCACCCCTCCACTTT
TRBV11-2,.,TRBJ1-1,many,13,CASSLVRNTEAFF,TGTGCCAGCAGCTTAGTGAGGAACACTGAAGCTTTCTTT
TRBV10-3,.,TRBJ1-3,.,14,CAINDGSSGNTIYF,TGTGCCATCAACGACGGGTCCTCTGGAAACACCATATATTTT
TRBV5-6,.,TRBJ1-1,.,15,CASSPLDSPNTEAFF,TGTGCCAGCAGCCCCCTTGACAGCCCGAACACTGAAGCTTTCTTT
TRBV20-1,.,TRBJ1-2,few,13,CSARPDGAGGYTF,TGCAGTGCTAGACCCGACGGGGCGGGTGGCTACACCTTC
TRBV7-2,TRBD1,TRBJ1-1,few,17,CASSLITGATTNTEAFF,TGTGCCAGCAGCTTGATCACAGGGGCAACCACGAACACTGAAGCTTTCTTT
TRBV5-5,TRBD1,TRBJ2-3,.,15,CASSLFPGGTDTQYF,TGTGCCAGCAGCTTGTTTCCAGGGGGAACAGATACGCAGTATTTT
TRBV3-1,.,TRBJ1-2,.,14,CASSQDLIPGGYTF,TGTGCCAGCAGCCAAGATCTAATCCCCGGAGGCTACACCTTC